Listed below are T cell receptor beta chains from one sample, sequenced in a study of regulatory T cells in long-lasting Graves disease. Each CDR3 protein gets one entry after TCRdb re-called the multiplex PCR reads with MiXCR. This sample has 300,000 to 400,000 distinct CDR3 sequences, with 16% found just once. This sample also belongs to another study, concerning T cells in Graves' hyperthyroidism and ophthalmopathy.

Material: peripheral blood mononuclear cells (PBMCs), obtained at new diagnosis, from a patient treated with antithyroid drugs. These TCRs come from a man aged 35-49 years with Graves disease. Both conserved end residues are part of each CDR3. Each record gives: J gene, clone size, D gene, CDR3 length, V gene, CDR3 DNA, CDR3 protein. D genes are given only for firm matches. Some rows have no size entry. The others give once, few or many, or a class for an expanded clone.

TRBJ2-3	.	.	15	TRBV4-1	TGCGCCAGCAGACCATCCGGGCCATTCACAGATACGCAGTATTTT	CASRPSGPFTDTQYF
TRBJ2-5	few	.	14	TRBV20-1	TGCAGTGCATGGGACACGGGAAGGGGAGAGACCCAGTACTTC	CSAWDTGRGETQYF
TRBJ2-2	.	TRBD2	17	TRBV11-1	TGTGCCAGCAGCTTGAGTCCTAGCGGGGGAAACACCGGGGAGCTGTTTTTT	CASSLSPSGGNTGELFF
TRBJ1-1	.	.	15	TRBV6-1	TGTGCCAGCAGGAACACAGGGCAACGGGACACTGAAGCTTTCTTT	CASRNTGQRDTEAFF
TRBJ2-7	.	.	12	TRBV18	TGTGCCAGTGGGACGGAACTCTACGAGCAGTACTTC	CASGTELYEQYF
TRBJ1-2	many	TRBD1	15	TRBV5-4	TGTGCCAGCACCCCCGGGACAGCGATCACCTATGGCTACACCTTC	CASTPGTAITYGYTF
TRBJ1-1	many	.	14	TRBV12-3/TRBV12-4	TGTGCCAGCAGTTTAAGGGTCCGGAACACTGAAGCTTTCTTT	CASSLRVRNTEAFF
TRBJ2-5	many	.	14	TRBV11-3	TGTGCCAGCAGCTTAGCCTCGGAGGCTGACACGCAGTACTTC	CASSLASEADTQYF
TRBJ1-6	many	.	15	TRBV7-2	TGTGCCAGCAGCTTGGGGGGTCTGCTAAATTCACCCCTCCACTTT	CASSLGGLLNSPLHF
TRBJ1-1	many	TRBD1	14	TRBV5-1	TGCGCCAGCAGCTTACAGGGGGCGCGTACTGAAGCTTTCTTT	CASSLQGARTEAFF
TRBJ2-3	.	.	13	TRBV29-1	TGCAGCGTTGCAGGAGGGGGGGGAGATACGCAGTATTTT	CSVAGGGGDTQYF
TRBJ2-2	.	.	17	TRBV7-9	TGTGCCAGCAGCCGGCCCGGGGAAAGGACGTCCACCGGGGAGCTGTTTTTT	CASSRPGERTSTGELFF
TRBJ1-4	.	.	13	TRBV18	TGTGCCAGCTCACCAGAACCGTATGAAAAACTGTTTTTT	CASSPEPYEKLFF
TRBJ1-1	many	TRBD1	14	TRBV9	TGTGCCAGCAGCGAGACAGGGCAGAACACTGAAGCTTTCTTT	CASSETGQNTEAFF
TRBJ1-5	many	.	15	TRBV12-3/TRBV12-4	TGTGCCAGCAGTCTTGGACAGCTCGAGACTCAGCCCCAGCATTTT	CASSLGQLETQPQHF
TRBJ1-5	few	.	12	TRBV5-4	TGTGCCAGCATTCCGTTTAATCAGCCCCAGCATTTT	CASIPFNQPQHF
TRBJ1-1	.	.	15	TRBV7-2	TGTGCCAGCAGCCGCTGGCTGGAGATATACACTAAAGCTTTCTTT	CASSRWLEIYTKAFF
TRBJ2-5	few	TRBD1	14	TRBV6-2/TRBV6-3	TGTGCCAGCAGCCACCCCACAGGGGTAGAGACCCAGTACTTC	CASSHPTGVETQYF
TRBJ2-5	many	.	16	TRBV2	TGTGCCAGCATCACCAGCGGGTCTCCCCACTGGGAGACCCAGTACTTC	CASITSGSPHWETQYF
TRBJ1-2	many	TRBD1	14	TRBV7-8	TGTGCCAGCAGCTTTTCCGACAGGGGCTATGGCTACACCTTC	CASSFSDRGYGYTF
TRBJ2-7	many	.	13	TRBV12-3/TRBV12-4	TGTGCCAGTTCGGGGGCCGCTTCAGCCGAGCAGTACTTC	CASSGAASAEQYF
TRBJ2-3	many	TRBD2	16	TRBV6-1	TGTGCCAGCAGACGGACTAGCGGGGGCGCGGCAGATACGCAGTATTTT	CASRRTSGGAADTQYF
TRBJ2-3	.	.	13	TRBV5-5	TGTGCCAGCAGCTTCGGGGGCGAAGATACGCAGTATTTT	CASSFGGEDTQYF
TRBJ1-2	.	.	15	TRBV5-4	TGTGCCAGCAACCGAGAGGGACACACTCCCTATGGCTACACCTTC	CASNREGHTPYGYTF
TRBJ1-2	.	TRBD1	14	TRBV2	TGTGCCAGCAGTGAAGCCGGGACAGTCGTCGGCTACACCTTC	CASSEAGTVVGYTF
TRBJ2-3	many	.	14	TRBV20-1	TGCAGTGCCCTAGGGCGTCGGAGCACAGATACGCAGTATTTT	CSALGRRSTDTQYF
TRBJ1-4	.	.	16	TRBV30	TGTGCCTGGAGTGTTCCTTTATGGCACGCTCGTGAAAAACTGTTTTTT	CAWSVPLWHAREKLFF
TRBJ2-7	many	TRBD2	15	TRBV28	TGTGCCAGCAGTTGGCCGGGACTAACCCGCTACGAGCAGTACTTC	CASSWPGLTRYEQYF
TRBJ2-7	few	TRBD1	12	TRBV7-9	TGTGCCAGCAGCTTCGAACAGGGGAATGGGTACTTC	CASSFEQGNGYF
TRBJ2-3	many	TRBD2	14	TRBV12-3/TRBV12-4	TGTGCCAGCACCAGGACTAGCAGAACAGATACGCAGTATTTT	CASTRTSRTDTQYF
TRBJ2-7	many	.	14	TRBV7-2	TGTGCCAGCAGCTTAGGTACAGGGTATGCCGAGCAGTACTTC	CASSLGTGYAEQYF
TRBJ2-1	many	.	14	TRBV5-8	TGTGCCAGCAGCGGGGGGACAGATTACAATGAGCAGTTCTTC	CASSGGTDYNEQFF
TRBJ2-1	many	.	14	TRBV20-1	TGCAGTGCTAGTATCCCAGGGGACTACAATGAGCAGTTCTTC	CSASIPGDYNEQFF
TRBJ2-7	many	TRBD1	15	TRBV5-1	TGCGCCAGCAGCTTGGTGACAGGGGCGGGCTACGAGCAGTACTTC	CASSLVTGAGYEQYF
TRBJ2-1	many	.	17	TRBV20-1	TGCAGTGCTAGGGATACTGGAGGGAAGTGGTCCTACAATGAGCAGTTCTTC	CSARDTGGKWSYNEQFF
TRBJ1-5	.	TRBD1	15	TRBV27	TGTGCCAGCAGTCCTCTGGACAGGGGTTGTCAGCCCCAGCATTTT	CASSPLDRGCQPQHF
TRBJ2-2	few	.	16	TRBV5-1	TGCGCCAGCACCTTACAAGTAAGGGCCCCCGCCGGGGAGCTGTTTTTT	CASTLQVRAPAGELFF
TRBJ1-2	many	TRBD1	12	TRBV18	TGTGCCAGCTCACCCGACAGGGATGGCTACACCTTC	CASSPDRDGYTF
TRBJ2-1	.	TRBD2	16	TRBV5-4	TGTGCCAGCAGTAGCCCCTTTAGCGGGGGGGCCCCTGAGCAGTTCTTC	CASSSPFSGGAPEQFF
TRBJ2-6	few	TRBD2	19	TRBV29-1	TGCAGCGTCATACCCGGGACTAGCGGGGGGTCCCTTGGGGCCAACGTCCTGACTTTC	CSVIPGTSGGSLGANVLTF
TRBJ2-7	many	.	15	TRBV5-1	TGCGCCAGCAGCTTGGTTGCAGCGACTCACTACGAGCAGTACTTC	CASSLVAATHYEQYF
TRBJ2-6	few	TRBD1	16	TRBV29-1	TGCAGCGCTACCGGGACAGGCCCCTCTGGGGCCAACGTCCTGACTTTC	CSATGTGPSGANVLTF
TRBJ2-7	.	TRBD1	16	TRBV5-6	TGTGCCAGCAGCTCACAACTCGGGACAGGAAGCTACGAGCAGTACTTC	CASSSQLGTGSYEQYF
TRBJ2-1	.	TRBD2	17	TRBV7-2	TGTGCCAGCAGCCCCCTACTAGCGGGGAATTCCTACAATGAGCAGTTCTTC	CASSPLLAGNSYNEQFF
TRBJ2-7	medium-sized	TRBD1	13	TRBV28	TGTGCCAGCAGTTTCGGGACAGACCCGGAGCAGTACTTC	CASSFGTDPEQYF
TRBJ2-1	few	.	16	TRBV7-2	TGTGCCAGCAGCCTCAGTTCGGGGGCAGGGTTTAATGAGCAGTTCTTC	CASSLSSGAGFNEQFF
TRBJ1-1	many	.	12	TRBV9	TGTGCCAGCAGCCCCCAGATGGGAGAAGCTTTCTTT	CASSPQMGEAFF
TRBJ2-1	many	.	13	TRBV5-5	TGTGCCAGCAGCTTCTCCAGGGTCAATGAGCAGTTCTTC	CASSFSRVNEQFF
TRBJ2-3	many	.	12	TRBV28	TGTGCCAGCACTCAGGGTGCAGATACGCAGTATTTT	CASTQGADTQYF